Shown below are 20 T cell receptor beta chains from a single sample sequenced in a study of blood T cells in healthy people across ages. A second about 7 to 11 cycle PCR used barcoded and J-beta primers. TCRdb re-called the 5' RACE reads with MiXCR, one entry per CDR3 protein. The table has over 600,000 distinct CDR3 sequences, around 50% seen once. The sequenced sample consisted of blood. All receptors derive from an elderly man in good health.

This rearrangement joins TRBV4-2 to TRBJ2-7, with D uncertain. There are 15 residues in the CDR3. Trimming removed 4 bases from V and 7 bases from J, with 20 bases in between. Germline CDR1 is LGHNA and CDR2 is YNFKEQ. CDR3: CASSPRVGAIGEQYF. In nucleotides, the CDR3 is TGTGCCAGCAGCCCAAGGGTGGGTGCAATCGGTGAGCAGTACTTC.

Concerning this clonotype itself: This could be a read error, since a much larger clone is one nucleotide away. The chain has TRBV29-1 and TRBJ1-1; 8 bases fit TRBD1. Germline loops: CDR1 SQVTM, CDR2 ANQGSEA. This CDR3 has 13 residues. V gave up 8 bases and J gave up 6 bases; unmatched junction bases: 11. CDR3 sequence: CSLARQGRSEAFF. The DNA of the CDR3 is TGCAGCCTCGCCAGACAGGGGAGGTCTGAAGCTTTCTTT.

The CDR3 here is CSVEGRTKLPQYF. CDR3 nucleotide sequence: TGCAGCGTTGAGGGCAGGACGAAGTTGCCCCAGTACTTC. The rearrangement uses TRBV29-1 and TRBJ2-7; no clear D. The CDR3 contains 13 residues. V dropped 3 bases and J dropped 10 bases, with 19 bases sitting between them. The germline V gene encodes CDR1 SQVTM and CDR2 ANQGSEA.

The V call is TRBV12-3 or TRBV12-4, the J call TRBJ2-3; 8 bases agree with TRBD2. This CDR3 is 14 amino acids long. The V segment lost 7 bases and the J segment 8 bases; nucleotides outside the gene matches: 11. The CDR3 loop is CASTREAGGGTQYF. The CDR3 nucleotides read TGTGCCAGCACCCGGGAGGCGGGAGGTGGTACGCAGTATTTT.

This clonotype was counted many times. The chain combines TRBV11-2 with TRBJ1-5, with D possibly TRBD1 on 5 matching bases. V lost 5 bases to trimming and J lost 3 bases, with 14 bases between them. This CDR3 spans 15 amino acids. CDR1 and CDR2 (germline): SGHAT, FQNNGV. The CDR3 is CASSVFVQDNQPQHF. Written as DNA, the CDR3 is TGTGCCAGCAGCGTATTCGTACAGGACAATCAGCCCCAGCATTTT. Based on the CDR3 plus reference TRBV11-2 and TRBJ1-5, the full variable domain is EAGVAQSPRYKIIEKRQSVAFWCNPISGHATLYWYQQILGQGPKLLIQFQNNGVVDDSQLPKDRFSAERLKGVDSTLKIQPAKLEDSAVYLCASSVFVQDNQPQHFGDGTRLSIL.

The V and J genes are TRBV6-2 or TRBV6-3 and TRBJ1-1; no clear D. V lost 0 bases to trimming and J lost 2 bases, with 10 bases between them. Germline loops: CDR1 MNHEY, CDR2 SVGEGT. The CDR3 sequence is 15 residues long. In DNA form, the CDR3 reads TGTGCCAGCAGTTACTCGATGGTCCGTAACACTGAAGCTTTCTTT. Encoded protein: CASSYSMVRNTEAFF.

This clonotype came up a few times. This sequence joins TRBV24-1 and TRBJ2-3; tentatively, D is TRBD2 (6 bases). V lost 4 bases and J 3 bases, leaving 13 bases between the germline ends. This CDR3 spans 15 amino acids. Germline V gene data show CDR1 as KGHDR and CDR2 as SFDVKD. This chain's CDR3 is CATSDPLRETDTQYF. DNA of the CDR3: TGTGCCACCAGTGACCCATTACGGGAGACAGATACGCAGTATTTT.

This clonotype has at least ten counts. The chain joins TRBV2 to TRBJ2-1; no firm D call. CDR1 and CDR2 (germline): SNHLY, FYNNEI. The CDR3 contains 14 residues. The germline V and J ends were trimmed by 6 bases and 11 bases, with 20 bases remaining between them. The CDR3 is CASSAVRAKDQQFF. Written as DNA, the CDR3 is TGTGCCAGCAGCGCCGTCCGGGCCAAAGATCAGCAGTTCTTC.

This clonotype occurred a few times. The CDR3 spells CASSFFSSGNYNEQFF. CDR3 nucleotides: TGTGCCAGCAGTTTTTTTTCTAGCGGGAACTACAATGAGCAGTTCTTC. V is TRBV12-3 or TRBV12-4 and J is TRBJ2-1, with TRBD2 identical over 9 bases. J was trimmed by 3 bases and V by 3 bases; bases with no gene match: 6. This CDR3 contains 16 residues.

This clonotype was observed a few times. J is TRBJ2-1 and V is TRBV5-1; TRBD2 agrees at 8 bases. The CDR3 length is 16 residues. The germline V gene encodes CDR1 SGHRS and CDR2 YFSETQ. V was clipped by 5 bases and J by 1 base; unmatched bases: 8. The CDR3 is CASRPWAGGSYNEQFF. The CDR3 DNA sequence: TGCGCCAGCAGACCATGGGCGGGAGGTTCCTACAATGAGCAGTTCTTC.

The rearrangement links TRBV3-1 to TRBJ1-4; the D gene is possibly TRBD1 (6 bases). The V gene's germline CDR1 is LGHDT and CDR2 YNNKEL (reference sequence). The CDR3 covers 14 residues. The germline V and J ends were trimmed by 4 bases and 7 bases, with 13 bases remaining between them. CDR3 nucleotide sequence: TGTGCCAGCAGCCTGGGGGGCGTGAGTGAAAAACTGTTTTTT. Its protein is CASSLGGVSEKLFF.

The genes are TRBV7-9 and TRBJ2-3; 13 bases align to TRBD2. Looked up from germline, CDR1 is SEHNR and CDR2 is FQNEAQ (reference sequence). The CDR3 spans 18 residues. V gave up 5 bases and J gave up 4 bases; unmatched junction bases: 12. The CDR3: CASSLRGLAGIRPDTQYF. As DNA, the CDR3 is TGTGCCAGCAGCCTCCGGGGACTAGCGGGAATCCGGCCAGATACGCAGTATTTT.

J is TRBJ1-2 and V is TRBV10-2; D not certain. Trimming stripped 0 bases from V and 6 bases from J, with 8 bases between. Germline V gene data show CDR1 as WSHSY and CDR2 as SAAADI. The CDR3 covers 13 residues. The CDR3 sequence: CASSESPQNGYTF. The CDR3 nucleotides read TGCGCCAGCAGTGAGTCCCCGCAGAATGGCTACACCTTC.

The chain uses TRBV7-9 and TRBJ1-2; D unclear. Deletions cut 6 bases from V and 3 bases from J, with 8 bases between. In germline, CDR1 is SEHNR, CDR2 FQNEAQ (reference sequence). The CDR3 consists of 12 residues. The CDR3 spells CASSERDYGYTF. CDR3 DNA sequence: TGTGCCAGCAGTGAGAGGGACTATGGCTACACCTTC. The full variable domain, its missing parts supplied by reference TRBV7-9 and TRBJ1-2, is DTGVSQNPRHKITKRGQNVTFRCDPISEHNRLYWYRQTLGQGPEFLTYFQNEAQLEKSRLLSDRFSAERPKGSFSTLEIQRTEQGDSAMYLCASSERDYGYTFGSGTRLTVV.

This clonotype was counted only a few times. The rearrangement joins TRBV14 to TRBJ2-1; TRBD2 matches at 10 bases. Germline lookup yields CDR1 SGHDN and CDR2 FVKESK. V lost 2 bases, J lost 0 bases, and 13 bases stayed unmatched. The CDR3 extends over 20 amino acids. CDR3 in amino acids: CASSQSTSGYVISSYNEQFF. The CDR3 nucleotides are TGTGCCAGCAGCCAATCGACTAGCGGGTACGTTATTAGCTCCTACAATGAGCAGTTCTTC.

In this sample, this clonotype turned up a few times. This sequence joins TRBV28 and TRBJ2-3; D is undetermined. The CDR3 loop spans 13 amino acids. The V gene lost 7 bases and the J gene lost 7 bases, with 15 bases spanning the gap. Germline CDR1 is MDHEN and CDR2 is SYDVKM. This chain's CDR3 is CASISSGSHTQYF. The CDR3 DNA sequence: TGTGCCAGCATCTCCTCCGGCTCTCATACGCAGTATTTT. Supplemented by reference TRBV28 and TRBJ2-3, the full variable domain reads DVKVTQSSRYLVKRTGEKVFLECVQDMDHENMFWYRQDPGLGLRLIYFSYDVKMKEKGDIPEGYSVSREKKERFSLILESASTNQTSMYLCASISSGSHTQYFGPGTRLTVL.

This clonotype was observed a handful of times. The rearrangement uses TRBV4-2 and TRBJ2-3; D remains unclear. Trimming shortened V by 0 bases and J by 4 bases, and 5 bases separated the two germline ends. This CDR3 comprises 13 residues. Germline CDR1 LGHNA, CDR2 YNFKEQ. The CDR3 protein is CASSQEPSDTQYF. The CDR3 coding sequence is TGTGCCAGCAGCCAAGAGCCGTCAGATACGCAGTATTTT.

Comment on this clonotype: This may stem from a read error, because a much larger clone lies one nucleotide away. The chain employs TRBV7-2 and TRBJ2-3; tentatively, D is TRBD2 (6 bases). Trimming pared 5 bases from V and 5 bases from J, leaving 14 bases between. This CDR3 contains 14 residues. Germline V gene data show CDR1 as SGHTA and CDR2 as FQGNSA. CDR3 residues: CASSVGDSRDTQYF. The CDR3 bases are TGTGCCAGCAGCGTAGGGGACTCGAGAGATACGCAGTATTTT.

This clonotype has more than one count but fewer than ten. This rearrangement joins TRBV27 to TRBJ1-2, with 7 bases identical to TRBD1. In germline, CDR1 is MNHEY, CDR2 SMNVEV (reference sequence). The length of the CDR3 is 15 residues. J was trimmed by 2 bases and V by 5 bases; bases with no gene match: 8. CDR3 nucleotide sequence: TGTGCCAGCAGTCTCACCCCGACAGGGAACTATGGCTACACCTTC. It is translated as CASSLTPTGNYGYTF.

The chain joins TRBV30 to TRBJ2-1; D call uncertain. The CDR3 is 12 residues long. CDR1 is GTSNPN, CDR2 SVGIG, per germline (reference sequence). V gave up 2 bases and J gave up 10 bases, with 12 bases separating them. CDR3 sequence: CAWSSNFGEQFF. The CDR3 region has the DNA TGTGCCTGGAGTTCCAATTTTGGGGAGCAGTTCTTC.